The next 2 T cell receptor beta chains were all read from a single sample in a study of blood T cell repertoires in COVID-19. Measured with immunoSEQ multiplex PCR; TCRdb has only the in-frame clones, and not every one. Among roughly 570,000 clones listed, about 89% were seen once. The sample comprised peripheral blood. These receptors were taken from a woman aged 50 to 60 with COVID-19, enrolled during active disease.

The rearrangement links TRBV28 to TRBJ1-1, with 7 bases that match TRBD1. CDR3 length: 14 residues. Trimming at V came to 6 bases and at J to 1 base, leaving 5 bases not matched to a gene. CDR1 MDHEN and CDR2 SYDVKM come from the germline V gene. CDR3 sequence: CASSLTGTNTEAFF. DNA for the CDR3: TGTGCCAGCAGCCTGACAGGGACGAACACTGAAGCTTTCTTT.

This chain uses TRBV7-9 with TRBJ1-1; TRBD1 matches 7 bases. This CDR3 spans 13 amino acids. The V gene end was trimmed by 5 bases and the J gene end by 4 bases; junction bases not matched to a gene: 4. Per the germline V gene, CDR1 is SEHNR and CDR2 is FQNEAQ (reference sequence). The DNA for the CDR3 is TGTGCCAGCAGCCCCGGGACAGTCACTGAAGCTTTCTTT. Amino acids: CASSPGTVTEAFF.